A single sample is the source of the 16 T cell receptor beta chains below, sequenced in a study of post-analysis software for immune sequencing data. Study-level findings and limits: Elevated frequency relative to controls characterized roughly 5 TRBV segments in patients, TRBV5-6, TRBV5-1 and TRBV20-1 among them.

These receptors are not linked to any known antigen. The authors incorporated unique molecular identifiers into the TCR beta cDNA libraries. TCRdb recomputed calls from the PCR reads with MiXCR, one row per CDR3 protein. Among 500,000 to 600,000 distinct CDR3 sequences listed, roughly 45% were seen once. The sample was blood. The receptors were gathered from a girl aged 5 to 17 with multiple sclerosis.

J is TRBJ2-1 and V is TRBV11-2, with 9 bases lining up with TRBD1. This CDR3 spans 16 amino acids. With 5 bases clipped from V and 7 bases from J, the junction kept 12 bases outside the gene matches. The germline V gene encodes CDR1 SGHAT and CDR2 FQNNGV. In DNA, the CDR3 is TGTGCCAGCAGCCGGAAGCGGACAGGGGTAGTAAATGAGCAGTTCTTC. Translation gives CASSRKRTGVVNEQFF.

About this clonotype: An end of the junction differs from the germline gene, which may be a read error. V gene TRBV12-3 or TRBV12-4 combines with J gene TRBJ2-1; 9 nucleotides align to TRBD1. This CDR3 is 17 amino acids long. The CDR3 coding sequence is TGTGCCAGCACCCCGGACAGGGGTAGGAGCTCCTACAATGTGCAGTTCTTC. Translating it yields CASTPDRGRSSYNVQFF.

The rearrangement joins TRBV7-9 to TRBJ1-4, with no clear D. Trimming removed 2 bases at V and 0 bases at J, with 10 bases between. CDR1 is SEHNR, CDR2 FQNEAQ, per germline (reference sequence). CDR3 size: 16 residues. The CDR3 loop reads CASSLPVPATNEKLFF. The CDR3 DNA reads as TGTGCCAGCAGCTTACCCGTCCCAGCAACTAATGAAAAACTGTTTTTT.

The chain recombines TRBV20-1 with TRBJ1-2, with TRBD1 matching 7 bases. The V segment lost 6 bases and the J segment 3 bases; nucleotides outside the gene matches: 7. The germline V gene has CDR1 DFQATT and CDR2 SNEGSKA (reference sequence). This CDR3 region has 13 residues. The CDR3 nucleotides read TGCAGTGCCCCGGTTGACAGGGACTATGGCTACACCTTC. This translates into CSAPVDRDYGYTF.

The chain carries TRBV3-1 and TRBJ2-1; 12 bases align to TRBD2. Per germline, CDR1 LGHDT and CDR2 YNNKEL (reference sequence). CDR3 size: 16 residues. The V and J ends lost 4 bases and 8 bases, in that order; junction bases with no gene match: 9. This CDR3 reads CASSPLAGGFGDEQFF. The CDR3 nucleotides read TGTGCCAGCAGCCCACTAGCGGGAGGCTTTGGCGATGAGCAGTTCTTC.

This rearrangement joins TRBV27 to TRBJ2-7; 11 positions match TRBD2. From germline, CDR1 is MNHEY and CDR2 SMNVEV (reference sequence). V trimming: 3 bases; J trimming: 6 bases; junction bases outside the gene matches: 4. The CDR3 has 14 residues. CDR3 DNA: TGTGCCAGCAGTTTCGGGACTAGCGGAATCGAGCAGTACTTC. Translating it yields CASSFGTSGIEQYF.

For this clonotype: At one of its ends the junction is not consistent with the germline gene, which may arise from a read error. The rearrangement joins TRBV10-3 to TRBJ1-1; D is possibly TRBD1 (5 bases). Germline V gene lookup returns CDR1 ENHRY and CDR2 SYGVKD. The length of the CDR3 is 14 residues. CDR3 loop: CAISEGPEDTEVFF. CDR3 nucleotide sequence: TGTGCCATCAGTGAGGGGCCAGAGGACACTGAAGTTTTCTTT.

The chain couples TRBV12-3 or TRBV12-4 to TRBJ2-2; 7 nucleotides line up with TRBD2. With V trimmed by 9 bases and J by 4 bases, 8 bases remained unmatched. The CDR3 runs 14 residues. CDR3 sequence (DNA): TGTGCCAGTCCGGGTCCGGGAGGCACCGGGGAGCTGTTTTTT. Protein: CASPGPGGTGELFF.

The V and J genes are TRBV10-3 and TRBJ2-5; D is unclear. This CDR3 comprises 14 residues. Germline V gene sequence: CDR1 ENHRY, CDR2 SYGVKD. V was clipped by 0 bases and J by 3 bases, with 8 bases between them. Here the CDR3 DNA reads TGTGCCATCAGTGAGTCGACATTAGAAGAGACCCAGTACTTC. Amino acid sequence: CAISESTLEETQYF.

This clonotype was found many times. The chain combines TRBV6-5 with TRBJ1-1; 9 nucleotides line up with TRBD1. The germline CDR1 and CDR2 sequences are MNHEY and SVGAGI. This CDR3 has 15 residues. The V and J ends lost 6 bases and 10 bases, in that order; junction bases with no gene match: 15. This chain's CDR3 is CASSQLGQGGRLAFF. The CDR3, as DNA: TGTGCCAGCAGCCAACTGGGACAGGGAGGGCGTTTAGCTTTCTTT.

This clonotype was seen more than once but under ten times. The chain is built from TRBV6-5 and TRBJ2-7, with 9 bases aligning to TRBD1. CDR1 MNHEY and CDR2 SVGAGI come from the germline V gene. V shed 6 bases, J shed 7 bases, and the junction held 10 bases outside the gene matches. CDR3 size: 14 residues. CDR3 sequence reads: CASSTANRGREQYF. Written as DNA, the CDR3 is TGTGCCAGCAGCACGGCGAACAGGGGGCGAGAGCAGTACTTC.

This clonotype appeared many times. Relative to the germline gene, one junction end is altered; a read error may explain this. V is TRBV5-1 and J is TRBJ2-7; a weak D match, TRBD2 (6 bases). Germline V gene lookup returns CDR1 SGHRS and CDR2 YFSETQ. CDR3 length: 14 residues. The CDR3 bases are TGTGCCAGCAGTTTGGAGGGAAGCTCCTACGAGCAGTACTTC. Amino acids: CASSLEGSSYEQYF.

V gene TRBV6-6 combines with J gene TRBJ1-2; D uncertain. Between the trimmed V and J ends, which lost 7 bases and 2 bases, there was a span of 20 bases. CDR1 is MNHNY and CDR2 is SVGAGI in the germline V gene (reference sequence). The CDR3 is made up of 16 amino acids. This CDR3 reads CASTPPYRVENYGYTF. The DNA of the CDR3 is TGTGCCAGCACGCCCCCTTACAGAGTAGAAAACTATGGCTACACCTTC.

The CDR3 region is CSTGTGETQYF. The DNA of the CDR3 is TGCAGTACGGGGACGGGGGAGACCCAGTACTTC. The chain recombines TRBV20-1 with TRBJ2-7; D possibly matches TRBD1 or TRBD2 (5 bases each). The J call may be in error: the DNA end matches TRBJ2-5 better. In germline, CDR1 is DFQATT, CDR2 SNEGSKA (reference sequence). This CDR3 is built from 11 residues.

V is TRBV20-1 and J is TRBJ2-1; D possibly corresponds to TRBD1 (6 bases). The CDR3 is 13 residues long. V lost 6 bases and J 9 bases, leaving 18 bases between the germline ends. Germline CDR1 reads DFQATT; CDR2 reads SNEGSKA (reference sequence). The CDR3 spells CSARGSGDSEQFF. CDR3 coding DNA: TGCAGTGCGAGGGGGTCAGGGGATAGTGAGCAGTTCTTC.

The CDR3 sequence: CASSPPGIQETQYF. The CDR3 coding sequence is TGTGCCAGCTCACCCCCAGGGATCCAAGAGACCCAGTACTTC. The chain has TRBV18 and TRBJ2-5; D perhaps matches TRBD1 (5 bases). This CDR3 has 14 residues. Germline values: CDR1 KGHSH, CDR2 LQKENI. V was trimmed by 3 bases and J by 1 base, leaving 9 bases between them.